This T cell receptor beta chain was sequenced in a study of T cells in Graves' hyperthyroidism and ophthalmopathy. This clonotype was recorded many times. The CDR3 totals 18 residues. Trimming at V came to 4 bases and at J to 0 bases, leaving 12 bases not matched to a gene. Per the germline V gene, CDR1 is MNHEY and CDR2 is SVGEGT. Amplified TCR beta CDR3 regions derived from RNA transcripts. HTBI primers drove first-round RT-PCR of the TCR CDR3. TCRdb reanalysed the multiplex PCR reads using MiXCR and keeps one entry per CDR3 protein. The sample has under 800,000 distinct CDR3 sequences, about 15% seen once.

The sequencing input was blood. The gene calls are TRBV6-2 or TRBV6-3 and TRBJ2-1; 7 bases are a match to TRBD2. The clonotype originates from a woman aged 18-29 years with Graves' hyperthyroidism. CDR3 region: CASSSWLAAFSSYNEQFF. The DNA of the CDR3 is TGTGCCAGCAGTTCATGGCTAGCGGCCTTTAGCTCCTACAATGAGCAGTTCTTC.